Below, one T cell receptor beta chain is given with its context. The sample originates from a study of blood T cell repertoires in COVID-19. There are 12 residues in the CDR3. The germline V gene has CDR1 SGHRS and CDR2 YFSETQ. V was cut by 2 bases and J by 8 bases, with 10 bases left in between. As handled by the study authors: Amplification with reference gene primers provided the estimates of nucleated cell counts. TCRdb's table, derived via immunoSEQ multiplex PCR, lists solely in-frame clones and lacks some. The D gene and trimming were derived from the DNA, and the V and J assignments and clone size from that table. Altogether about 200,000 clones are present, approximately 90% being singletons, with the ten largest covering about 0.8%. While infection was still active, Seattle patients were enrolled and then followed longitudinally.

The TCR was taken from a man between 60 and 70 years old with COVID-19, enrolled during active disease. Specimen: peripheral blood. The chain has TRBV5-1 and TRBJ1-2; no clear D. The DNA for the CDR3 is TGCGCCAGCAGCTTAACAGCTGGCGGCTACACCTTC. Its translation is CASSLTAGGYTF.